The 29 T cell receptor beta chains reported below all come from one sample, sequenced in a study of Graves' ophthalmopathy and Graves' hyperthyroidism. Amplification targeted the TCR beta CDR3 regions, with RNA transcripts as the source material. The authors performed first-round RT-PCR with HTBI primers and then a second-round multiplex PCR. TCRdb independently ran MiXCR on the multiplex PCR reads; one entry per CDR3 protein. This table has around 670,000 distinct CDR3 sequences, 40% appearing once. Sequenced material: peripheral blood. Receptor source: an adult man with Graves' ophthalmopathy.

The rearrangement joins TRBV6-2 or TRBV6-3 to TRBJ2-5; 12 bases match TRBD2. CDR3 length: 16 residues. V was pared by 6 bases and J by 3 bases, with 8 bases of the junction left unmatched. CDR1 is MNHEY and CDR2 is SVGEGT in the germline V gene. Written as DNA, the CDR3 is TGTGCCAGCAGCCCTTTCGGACTAGCGGGAAAAGAGACCCAGTACTTC. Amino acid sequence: CASSPFGLAGKETQYF.

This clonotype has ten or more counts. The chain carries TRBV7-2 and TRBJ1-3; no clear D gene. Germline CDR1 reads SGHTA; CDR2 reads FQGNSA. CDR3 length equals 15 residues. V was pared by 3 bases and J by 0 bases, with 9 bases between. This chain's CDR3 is CASSFDGASGNTIYF. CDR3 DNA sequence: TGTGCCAGCAGCTTCGACGGAGCCTCTGGAAACACCATATATTTT.

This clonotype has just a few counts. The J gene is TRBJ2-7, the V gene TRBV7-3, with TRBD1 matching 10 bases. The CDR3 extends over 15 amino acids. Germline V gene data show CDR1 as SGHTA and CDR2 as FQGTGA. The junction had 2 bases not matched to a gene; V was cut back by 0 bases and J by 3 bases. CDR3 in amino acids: CASSLTGTGDYEQYF. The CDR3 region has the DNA TGTGCCAGCAGCTTAACCGGGACAGGGGACTACGAGCAGTACTTC.

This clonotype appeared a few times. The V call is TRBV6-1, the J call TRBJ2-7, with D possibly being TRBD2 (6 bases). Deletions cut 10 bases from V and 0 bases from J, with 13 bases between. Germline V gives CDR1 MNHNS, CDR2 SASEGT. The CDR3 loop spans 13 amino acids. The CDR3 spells CATMGLSSYEQYF. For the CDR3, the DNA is TGTGCCACCATGGGACTGAGCTCCTACGAGCAGTACTTC.

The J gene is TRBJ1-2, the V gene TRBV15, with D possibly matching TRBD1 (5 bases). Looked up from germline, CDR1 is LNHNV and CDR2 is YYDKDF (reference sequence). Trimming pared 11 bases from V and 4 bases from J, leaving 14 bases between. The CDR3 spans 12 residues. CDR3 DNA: TGTGCCGGCAGCCGCGACAGCTATGGCTACACCTTC. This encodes CAGSRDSYGYTF.

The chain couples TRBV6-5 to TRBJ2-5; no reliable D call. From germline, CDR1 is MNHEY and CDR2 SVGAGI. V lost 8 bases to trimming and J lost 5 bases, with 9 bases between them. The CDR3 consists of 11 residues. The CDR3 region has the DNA TGTGCCAGCGAAAAAGGGGAGACCCAGTACTTC. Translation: CASEKGETQYF.

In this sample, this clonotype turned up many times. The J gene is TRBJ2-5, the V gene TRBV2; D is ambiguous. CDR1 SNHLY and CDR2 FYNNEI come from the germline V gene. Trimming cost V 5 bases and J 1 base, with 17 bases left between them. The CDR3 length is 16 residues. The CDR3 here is CASSRSRLGLQETQYF. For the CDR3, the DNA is TGTGCCAGCAGTCGAAGTCGACTCGGTCTCCAAGAGACCCAGTACTTC.

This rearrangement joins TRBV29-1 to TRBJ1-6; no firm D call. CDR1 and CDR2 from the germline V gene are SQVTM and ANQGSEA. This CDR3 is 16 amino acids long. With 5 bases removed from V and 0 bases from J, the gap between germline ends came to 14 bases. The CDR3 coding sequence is TGCAGCGTTCCGGCAGCAAGGAGCTCCTATAATTCACCCCTCCACTTT. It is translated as CSVPAARSSYNSPLHF.

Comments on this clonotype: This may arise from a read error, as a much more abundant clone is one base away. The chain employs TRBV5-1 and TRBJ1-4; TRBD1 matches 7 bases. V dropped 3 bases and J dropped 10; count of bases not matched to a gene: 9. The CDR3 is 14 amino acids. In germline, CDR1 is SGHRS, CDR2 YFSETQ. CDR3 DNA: TGCGCCAGCAGCTCCTCAGGGGGGCGTGTAAAACTGTTTTTT. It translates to CASSSSGGRVKLFF.

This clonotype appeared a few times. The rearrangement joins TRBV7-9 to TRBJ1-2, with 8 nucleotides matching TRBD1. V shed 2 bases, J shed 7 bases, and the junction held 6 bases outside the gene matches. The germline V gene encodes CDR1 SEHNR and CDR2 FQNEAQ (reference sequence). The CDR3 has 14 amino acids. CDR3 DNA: TGTGCCAGCAGCTTATCGGACAGGGATGCTGGCTACACCTTC. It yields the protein CASSLSDRDAGYTF.

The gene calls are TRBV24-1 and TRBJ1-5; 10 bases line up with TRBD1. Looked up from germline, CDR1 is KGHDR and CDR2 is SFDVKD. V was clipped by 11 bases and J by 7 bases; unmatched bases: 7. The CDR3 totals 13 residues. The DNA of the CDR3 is TGTGCCAGCATCGGGACAGGGGTGCAGCCCCAGCATTTT. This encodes CASIGTGVQPQHF.

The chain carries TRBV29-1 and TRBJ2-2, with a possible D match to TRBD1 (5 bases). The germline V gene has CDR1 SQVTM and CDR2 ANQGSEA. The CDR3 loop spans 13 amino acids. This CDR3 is CSASRQITGELFF. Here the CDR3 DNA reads TGCAGTGCTAGTAGACAGATCACCGGGGAGCTGTTTTTT.

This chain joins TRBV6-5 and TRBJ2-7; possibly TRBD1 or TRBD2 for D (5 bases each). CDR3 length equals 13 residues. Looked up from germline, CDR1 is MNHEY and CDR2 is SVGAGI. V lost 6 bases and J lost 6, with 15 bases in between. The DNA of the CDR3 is TGTGCCAGCAGCCCTCAGGGTCGGGGCGAGCAGTACTTC. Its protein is CASSPQGRGEQYF.

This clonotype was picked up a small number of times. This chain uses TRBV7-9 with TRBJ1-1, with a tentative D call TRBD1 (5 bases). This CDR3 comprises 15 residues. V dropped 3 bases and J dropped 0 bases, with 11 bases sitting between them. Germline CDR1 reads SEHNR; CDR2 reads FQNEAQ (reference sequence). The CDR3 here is CASSLERDLNTEAFF. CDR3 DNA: TGTGCCAGCAGCTTGGAGAGGGACCTGAACACTGAAGCTTTCTTT.

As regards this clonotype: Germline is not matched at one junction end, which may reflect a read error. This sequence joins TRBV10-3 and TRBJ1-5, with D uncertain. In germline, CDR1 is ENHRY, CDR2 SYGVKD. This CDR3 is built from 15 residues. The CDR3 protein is CASSEAYWGNQPQHF. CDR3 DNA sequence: TGTGCCAGCAGTGAAGCGTATTGGGGCAATCAGCCCCAGCATTTT.

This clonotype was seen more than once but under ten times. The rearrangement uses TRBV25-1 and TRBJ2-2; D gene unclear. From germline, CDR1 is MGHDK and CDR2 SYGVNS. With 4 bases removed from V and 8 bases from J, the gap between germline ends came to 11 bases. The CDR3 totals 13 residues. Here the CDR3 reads CASSAKGLGELFF. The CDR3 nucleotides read TGTGCCAGCAGTGCTAAGGGTCTAGGGGAGCTGTTTTTT.

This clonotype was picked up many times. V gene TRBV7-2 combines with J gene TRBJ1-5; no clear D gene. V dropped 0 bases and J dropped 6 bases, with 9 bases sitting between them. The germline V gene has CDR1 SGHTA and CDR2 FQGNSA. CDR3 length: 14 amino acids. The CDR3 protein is CASSLAGLSQPQHF. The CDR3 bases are TGTGCCAGCAGCTTAGCTGGCCTTAGTCAGCCCCAGCATTTT.

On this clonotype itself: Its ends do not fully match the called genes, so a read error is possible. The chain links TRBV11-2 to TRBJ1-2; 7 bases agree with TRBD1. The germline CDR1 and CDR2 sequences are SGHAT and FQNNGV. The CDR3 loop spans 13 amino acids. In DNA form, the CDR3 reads TGCGCCAGCAGCTCCCGGACAGGCTATGGCTACACCTTC. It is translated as CASSSRTGYGYTF. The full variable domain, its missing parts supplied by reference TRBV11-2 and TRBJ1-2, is EAGVAQSPRYKIIEKRQSVAFWCNPISGHATLYWYQQILGQGPKLLIQFQNNGVVDDSQLPKDRFSAERLKGVDSTLKIQPAKLEDSAVYLCASSSRTGYGYTFGSGTRLTVV.

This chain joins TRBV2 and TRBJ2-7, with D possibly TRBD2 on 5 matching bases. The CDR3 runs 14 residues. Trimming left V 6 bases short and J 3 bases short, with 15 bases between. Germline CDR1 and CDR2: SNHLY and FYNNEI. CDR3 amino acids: CASSPEVEGYEQYF. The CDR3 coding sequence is TGTGCCAGCAGCCCGGAGGTAGAAGGCTACGAGCAGTACTTC.

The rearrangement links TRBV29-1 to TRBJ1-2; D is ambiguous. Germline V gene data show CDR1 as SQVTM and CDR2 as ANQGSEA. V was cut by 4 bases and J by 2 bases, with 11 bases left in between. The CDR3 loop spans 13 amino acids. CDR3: CSVVASGNYGYTF. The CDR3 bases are TGCAGCGTTGTTGCGTCGGGGAACTATGGCTACACCTTC.

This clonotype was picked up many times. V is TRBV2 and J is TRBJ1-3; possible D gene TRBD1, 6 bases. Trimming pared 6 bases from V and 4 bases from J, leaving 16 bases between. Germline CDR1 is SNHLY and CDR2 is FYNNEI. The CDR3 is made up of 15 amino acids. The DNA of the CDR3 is TGTGCCAGCAGCATCCAGGGGACGAAGGGAAACACCATATATTTT. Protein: CASSIQGTKGNTIYF.

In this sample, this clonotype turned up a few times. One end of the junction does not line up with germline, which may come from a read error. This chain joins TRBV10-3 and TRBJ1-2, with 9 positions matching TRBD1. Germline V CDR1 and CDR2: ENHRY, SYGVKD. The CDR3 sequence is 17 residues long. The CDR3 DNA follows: TGTGCCAGCAGTCCTATCCCCATGACAGGGGGGTACTATGGCTACACCTTC. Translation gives CASSPIPMTGGYYGYTF.

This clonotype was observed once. The DNA of the CDR3 is TGCAGCGTTGAAGATGGGGACAGGGGACACACTGAAGCTTTCTTT. Amino acids: CSVEDGDRGHTEAFF. The V gene is TRBV29-1, the J gene TRBJ1-1, with 10 bases aligning to TRBD1. The CDR3 covers 15 residues. The V and J ends lost 0 bases and 3 bases, in that order; junction bases with no gene match: 4. Germline-derived CDR1 and CDR2 are SQVTM and ANQGSEA.

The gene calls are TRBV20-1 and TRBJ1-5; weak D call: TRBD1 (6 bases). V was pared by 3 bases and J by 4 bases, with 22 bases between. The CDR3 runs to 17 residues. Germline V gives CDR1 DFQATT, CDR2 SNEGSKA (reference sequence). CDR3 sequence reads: CSASPTGGPTHNQPQHF. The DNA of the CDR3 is TGCAGTGCTAGCCCGACGGGGGGCCCTACGCATAATCAGCCCCAGCATTTT.

CDR3 sequence reads: CASSWDGTDTQYF. The CDR3 region has the DNA TGTGCCAGCAGTTGGGACGGCACAGATACGCAGTATTTT. The chain recombines TRBV12-3 or TRBV12-4 with TRBJ2-3, with D perhaps matching TRBD1 or TRBD2 (5 bases each). The CDR3 contains 13 residues. V lost 4 bases, J lost 1 base, and 6 bases lay in between.

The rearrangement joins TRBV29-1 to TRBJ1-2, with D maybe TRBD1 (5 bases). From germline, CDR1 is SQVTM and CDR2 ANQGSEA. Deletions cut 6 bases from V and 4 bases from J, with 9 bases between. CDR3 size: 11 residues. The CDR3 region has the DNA TGCAGCGTGGGACCCGGCTATGGCTACACCTTC. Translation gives CSVGPGYGYTF. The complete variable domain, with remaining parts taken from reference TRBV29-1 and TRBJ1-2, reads SAVISQKPSRDICQRGTSLTIQCQVDSQVTMMFWYRQQPGQSLTLIATANQGSEATYESGFVIDKFPISRPNLTFSTLTVSNMSPEDSSIYLCSVGPGYGYTFGSGTRLTVV.

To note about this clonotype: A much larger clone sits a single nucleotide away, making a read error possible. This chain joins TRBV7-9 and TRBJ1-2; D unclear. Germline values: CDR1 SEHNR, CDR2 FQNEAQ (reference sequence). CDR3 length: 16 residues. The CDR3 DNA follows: TGTACCAGCAGCTTACCTGGACGGGCCGCTGACTATGGCTACACCTTC. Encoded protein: CTSSLPGRAADYGYTF.

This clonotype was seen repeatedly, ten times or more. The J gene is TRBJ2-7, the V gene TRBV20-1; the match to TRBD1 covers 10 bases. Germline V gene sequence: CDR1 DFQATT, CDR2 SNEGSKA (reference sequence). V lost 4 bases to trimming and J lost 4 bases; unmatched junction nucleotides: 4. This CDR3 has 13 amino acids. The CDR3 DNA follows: TGCAGTGCTACAAGGGACAGGGGTTACGAGCAGTACTTC. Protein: CSATRDRGYEQYF.

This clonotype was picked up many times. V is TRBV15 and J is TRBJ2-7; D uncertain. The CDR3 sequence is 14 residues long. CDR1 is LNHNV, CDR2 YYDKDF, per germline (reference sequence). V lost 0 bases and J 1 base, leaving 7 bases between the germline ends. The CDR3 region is CATSREIGSYEQYF. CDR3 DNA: TGTGCCACCAGCAGAGAAATTGGATCCTACGAGCAGTACTTC.